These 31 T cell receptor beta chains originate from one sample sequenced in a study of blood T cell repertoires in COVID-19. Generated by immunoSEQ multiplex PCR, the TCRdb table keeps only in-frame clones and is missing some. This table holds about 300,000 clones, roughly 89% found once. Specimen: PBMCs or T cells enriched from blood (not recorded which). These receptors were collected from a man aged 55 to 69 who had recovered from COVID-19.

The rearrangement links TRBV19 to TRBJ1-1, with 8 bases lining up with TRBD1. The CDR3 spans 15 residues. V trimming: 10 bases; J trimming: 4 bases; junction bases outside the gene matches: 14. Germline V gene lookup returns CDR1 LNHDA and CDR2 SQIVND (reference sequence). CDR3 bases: TGTGCCACCTCCTACCTCGACAGGGGTGGCACTGAAGCTTTCTTT. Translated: CATSYLDRGGTEAFF.

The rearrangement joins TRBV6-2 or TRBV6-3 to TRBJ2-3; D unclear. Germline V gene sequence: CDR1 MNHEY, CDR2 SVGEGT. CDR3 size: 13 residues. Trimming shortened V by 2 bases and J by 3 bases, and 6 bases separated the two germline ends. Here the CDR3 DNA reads TGTGCCAGCAGTTACCCTAGTACAGATACGCAGTATTTT. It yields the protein CASSYPSTDTQYF.

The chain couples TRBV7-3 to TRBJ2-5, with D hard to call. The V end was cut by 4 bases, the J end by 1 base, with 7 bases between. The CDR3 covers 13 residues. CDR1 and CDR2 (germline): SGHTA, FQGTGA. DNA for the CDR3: TGTGCCAGCAGCTCATACAGCCAAGAGACCCAGTACTTC. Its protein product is CASSSYSQETQYF.

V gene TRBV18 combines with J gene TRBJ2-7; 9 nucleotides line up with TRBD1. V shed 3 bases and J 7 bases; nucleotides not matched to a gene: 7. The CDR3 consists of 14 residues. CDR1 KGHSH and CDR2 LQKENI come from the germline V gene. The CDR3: CASSPGTGYREQYF. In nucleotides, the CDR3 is TGTGCCAGCTCACCCGGGACAGGGTATAGAGAGCAGTACTTC.

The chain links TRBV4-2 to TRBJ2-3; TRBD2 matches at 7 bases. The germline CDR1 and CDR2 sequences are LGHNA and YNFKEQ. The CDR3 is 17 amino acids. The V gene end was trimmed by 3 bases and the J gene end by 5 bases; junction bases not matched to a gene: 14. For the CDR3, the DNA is TGTGCCAGCAGCCAGACAATGTCGGCGGGAGCGGAAGATACGCAGTATTTT. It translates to CASSQTMSAGAEDTQYF.

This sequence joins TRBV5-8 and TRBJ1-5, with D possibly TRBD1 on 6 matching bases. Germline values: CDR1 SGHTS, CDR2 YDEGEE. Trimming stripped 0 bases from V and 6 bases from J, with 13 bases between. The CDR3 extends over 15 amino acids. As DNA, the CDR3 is TGTGCCAGCAGCTTGGCTTTGACAGGCCGTCAGCCCCAGCATTTT. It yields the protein CASSLALTGRQPQHF.

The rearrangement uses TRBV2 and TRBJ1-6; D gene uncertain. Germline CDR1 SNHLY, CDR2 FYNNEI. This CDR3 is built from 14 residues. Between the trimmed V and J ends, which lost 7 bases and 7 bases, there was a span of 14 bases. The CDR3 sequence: CASKEVAVNSPLHF. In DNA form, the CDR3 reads TGTGCCAGCAAGGAGGTCGCGGTGAATTCACCCCTCCACTTT.

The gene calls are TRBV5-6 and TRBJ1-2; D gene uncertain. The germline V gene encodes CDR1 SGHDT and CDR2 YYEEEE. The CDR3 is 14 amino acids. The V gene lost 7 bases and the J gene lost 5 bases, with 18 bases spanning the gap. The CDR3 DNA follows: TGTGCCAGCCGACGCCCCGGGTTATCTTATGGCTACACCTTC. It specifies CASRRPGLSYGYTF.

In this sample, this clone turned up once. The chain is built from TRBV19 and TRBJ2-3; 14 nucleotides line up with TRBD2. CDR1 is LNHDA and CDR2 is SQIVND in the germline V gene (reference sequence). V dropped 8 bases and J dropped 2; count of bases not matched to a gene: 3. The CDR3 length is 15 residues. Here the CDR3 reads CASQTSGRATDTQYF. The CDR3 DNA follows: TGTGCCAGTCAGACTAGCGGGAGGGCCACAGATACGCAGTATTTT.

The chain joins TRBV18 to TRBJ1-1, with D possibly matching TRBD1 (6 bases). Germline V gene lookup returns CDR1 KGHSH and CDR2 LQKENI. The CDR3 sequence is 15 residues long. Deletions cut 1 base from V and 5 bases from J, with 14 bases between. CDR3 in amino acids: CASSPLQGVETEAFF. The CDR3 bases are TGTGCCAGCTCACCACTACAGGGAGTAGAGACTGAAGCTTTCTTT.

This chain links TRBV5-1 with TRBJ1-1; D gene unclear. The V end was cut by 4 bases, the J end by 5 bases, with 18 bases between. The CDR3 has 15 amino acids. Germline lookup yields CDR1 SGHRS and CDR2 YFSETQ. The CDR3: CASSHSALSVTEAFF. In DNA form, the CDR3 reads TGCGCCAGCAGCCACTCCGCATTGTCGGTTACTGAAGCTTTCTTT.

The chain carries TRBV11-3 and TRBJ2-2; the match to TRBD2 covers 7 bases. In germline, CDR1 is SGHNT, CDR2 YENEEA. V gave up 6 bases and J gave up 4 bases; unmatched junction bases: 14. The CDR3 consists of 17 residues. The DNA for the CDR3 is TGTGCCAGCAGGGAAATATCTCGGGAGGAGCCCACCGGGGAGCTGTTTTTT. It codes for CASREISREEPTGELFF.

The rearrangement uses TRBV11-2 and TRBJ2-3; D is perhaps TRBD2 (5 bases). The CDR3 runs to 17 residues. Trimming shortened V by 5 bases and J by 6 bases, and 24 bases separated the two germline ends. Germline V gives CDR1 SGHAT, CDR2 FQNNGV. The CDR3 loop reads CASSTPKERGRGDTQYF. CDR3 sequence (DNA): TGTGCCAGCAGCACGCCAAAGGAACGGGGTAGAGGGGATACGCAGTATTTT. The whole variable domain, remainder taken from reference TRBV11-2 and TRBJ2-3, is EAGVAQSPRYKIIEKRQSVAFWCNPISGHATLYWYQQILGQGPKLLIQFQNNGVVDDSQLPKDRFSAERLKGVDSTLKIQPAKLEDSAVYLCASSTPKERGRGDTQYFGPGTRLTVL.

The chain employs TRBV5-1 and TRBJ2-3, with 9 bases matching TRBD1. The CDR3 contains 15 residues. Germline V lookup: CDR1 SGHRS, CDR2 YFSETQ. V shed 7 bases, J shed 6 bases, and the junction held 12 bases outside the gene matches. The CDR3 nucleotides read TGCGCCAGCGAAGGGACAGGGCGTCGGGCTGATACGCAGTATTTT. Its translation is CASEGTGRRADTQYF.

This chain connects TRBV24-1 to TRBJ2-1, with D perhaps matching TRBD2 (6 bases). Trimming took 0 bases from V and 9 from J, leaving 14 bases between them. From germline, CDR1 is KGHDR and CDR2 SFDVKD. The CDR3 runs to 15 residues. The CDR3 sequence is CATSDLPNGGGEQFF. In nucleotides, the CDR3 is TGTGCCACCAGTGATTTGCCGAATGGGGGAGGTGAGCAGTTCTTC.

DNA for the CDR3: TGTGCCAGCAGTGCGGGACTAGCGGGAGTGAATGAGCAGTTCTTC. It yields the protein CASSAGLAGVNEQFF. The V call is TRBV6-6, the J call TRBJ2-1; 14 bases match TRBD2. J was trimmed by 7 bases and V by 5 bases; bases with no gene match: 4. The CDR3 covers 15 residues. Germline V gene lookup returns CDR1 MNHNY and CDR2 SVGAGI (reference sequence).

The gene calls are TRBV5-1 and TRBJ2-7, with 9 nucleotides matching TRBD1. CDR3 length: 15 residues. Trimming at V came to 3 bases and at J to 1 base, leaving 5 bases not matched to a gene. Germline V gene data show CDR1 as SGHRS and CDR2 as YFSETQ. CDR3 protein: CASSSAGTGSYEQYF. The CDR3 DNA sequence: TGCGCCAGCAGCTCAGCCGGGACAGGGTCCTACGAGCAGTACTTC.

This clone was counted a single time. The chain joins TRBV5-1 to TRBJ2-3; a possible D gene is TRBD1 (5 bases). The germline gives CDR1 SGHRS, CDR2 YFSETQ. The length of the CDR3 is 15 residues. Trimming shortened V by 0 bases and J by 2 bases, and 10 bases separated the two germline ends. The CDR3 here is CASSLGTDNTDTQYF. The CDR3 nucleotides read TGCGCCAGCAGCTTGGGAACGGACAACACAGATACGCAGTATTTT.

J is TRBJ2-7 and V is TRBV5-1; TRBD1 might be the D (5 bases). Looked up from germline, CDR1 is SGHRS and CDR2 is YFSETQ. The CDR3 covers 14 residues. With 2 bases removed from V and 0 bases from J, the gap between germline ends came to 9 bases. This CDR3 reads CASSFLQDSYEQYF. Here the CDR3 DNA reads TGCGCCAGCAGCTTTTTACAGGACTCCTACGAGCAGTACTTC.

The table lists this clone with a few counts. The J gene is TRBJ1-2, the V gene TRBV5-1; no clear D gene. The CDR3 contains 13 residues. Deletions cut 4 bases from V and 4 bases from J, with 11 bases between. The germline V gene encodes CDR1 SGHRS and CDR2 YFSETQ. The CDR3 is CASSAGGSYGYTF. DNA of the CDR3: TGCGCCAGCAGCGCAGGTGGCAGCTATGGCTACACCTTC.

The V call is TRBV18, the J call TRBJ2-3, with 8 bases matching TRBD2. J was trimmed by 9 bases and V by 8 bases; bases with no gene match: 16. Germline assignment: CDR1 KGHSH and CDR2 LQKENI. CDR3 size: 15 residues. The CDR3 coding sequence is TGTGCCAGCATACCCAGCGGGAGTCTCCAGTACACGCAGTATTTT. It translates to CASIPSGSLQYTQYF.

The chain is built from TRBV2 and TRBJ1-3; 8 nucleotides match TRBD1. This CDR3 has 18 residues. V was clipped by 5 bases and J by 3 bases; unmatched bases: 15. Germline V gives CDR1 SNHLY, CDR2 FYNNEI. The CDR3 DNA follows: TGTGCCAGCAGTTTCCCAGTGGGGCAGGGGGCTTATGGAAACACCATATATTTT. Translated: CASSFPVGQGAYGNTIYF. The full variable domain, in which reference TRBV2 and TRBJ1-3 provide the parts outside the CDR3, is EPEVTQTPSHQVTQMGQEVILRCVPISNHLYFYWYRQILGQKVEFLVSFYNNEISEKSEIFDDQFSVERPDGSNFTLKIRSTKLEDSAMYFCASSFPVGQGAYGNTIYFGEGSWLTVV.

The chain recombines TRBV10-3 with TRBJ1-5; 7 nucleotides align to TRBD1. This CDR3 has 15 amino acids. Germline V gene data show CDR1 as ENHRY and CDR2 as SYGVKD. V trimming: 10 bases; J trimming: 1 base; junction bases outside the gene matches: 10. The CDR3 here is CATNRQGTSNQPQHF. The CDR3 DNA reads TGTGCCACCAATCGACAGGGCACGAGCAATCAGCCCCAGCATTTT.

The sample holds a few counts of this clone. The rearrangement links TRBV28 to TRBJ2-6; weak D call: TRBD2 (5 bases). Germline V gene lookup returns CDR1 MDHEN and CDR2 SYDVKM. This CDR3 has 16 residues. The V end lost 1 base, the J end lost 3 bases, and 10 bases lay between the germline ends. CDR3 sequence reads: CASSLSGGGGANVLTF. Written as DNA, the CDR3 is TGTGCCAGCAGTTTATCGGGTGGAGGTGGGGCCAACGTCCTGACTTTC.

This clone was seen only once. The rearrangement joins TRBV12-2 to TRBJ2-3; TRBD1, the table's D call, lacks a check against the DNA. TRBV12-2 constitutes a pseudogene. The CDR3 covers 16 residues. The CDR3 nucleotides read TGTGCAAGTCGCATTAGGACAGGGAAGGGGACAGATACGCAGTATTTT. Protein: CASRIRTGKGTDTQYF.

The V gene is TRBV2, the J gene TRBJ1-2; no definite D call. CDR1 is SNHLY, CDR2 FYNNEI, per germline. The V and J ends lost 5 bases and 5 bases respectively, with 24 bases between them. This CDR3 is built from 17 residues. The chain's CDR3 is CASSYSRPSSSLYGYTF. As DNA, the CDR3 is TGTGCCAGCAGTTACTCCCGGCCCAGTAGCAGCCTTTATGGCTACACCTTC.

The CDR3 DNA reads as TGCGCCAGCAGCTTGAGATGGGGACTTCACACTGAAGCTTTCTTT. As protein: CASSLRWGLHTEAFF. The chain recombines TRBV5-1 with TRBJ1-1; D is perhaps TRBD1 (5 bases). Trimming cost V 1 base and J 3 bases, with 13 bases left between them. Germline CDR1 reads SGHRS; CDR2 reads YFSETQ. The CDR3 sequence is 15 residues long. Combining the CDR3 with reference TRBV5-1 and TRBJ1-1 gives the whole variable domain KAGVTQTPRYLIKTRGQQVTLSCSPISGHRSVSWYQQTPGQGLQFLFEYFSETQRNKGNFPGRFSGRQFSNSRSEMNVSTLELGDSALYLCASSLRWGLHTEAFFGQGTRLTVV.

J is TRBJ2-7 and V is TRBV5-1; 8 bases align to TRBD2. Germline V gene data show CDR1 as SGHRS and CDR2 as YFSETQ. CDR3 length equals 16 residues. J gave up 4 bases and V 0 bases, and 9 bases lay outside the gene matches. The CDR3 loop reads CASSLAPQREYYEQYF. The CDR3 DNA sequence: TGCGCCAGCAGCTTGGCCCCCCAGCGGGAGTATTACGAGCAGTACTTC.

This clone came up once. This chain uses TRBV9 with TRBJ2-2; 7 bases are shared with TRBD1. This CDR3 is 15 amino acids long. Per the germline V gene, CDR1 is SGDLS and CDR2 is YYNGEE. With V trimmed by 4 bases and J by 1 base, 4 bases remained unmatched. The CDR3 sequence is CASSLRQGNTGELFF. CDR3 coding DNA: TGTGCCAGCAGCTTAAGACAGGGGAACACCGGGGAGCTGTTTTTT. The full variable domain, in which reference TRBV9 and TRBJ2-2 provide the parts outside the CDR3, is DSGVTQTPKHLITATGQRVTLRCSPRSGDLSVYWYQQSLDQGLQFLIQYYNGEERAKGNILERFSAQQFPDLHSELNLSSLELGDSALYFCASSLRQGNTGELFFGEGSRLTVL.

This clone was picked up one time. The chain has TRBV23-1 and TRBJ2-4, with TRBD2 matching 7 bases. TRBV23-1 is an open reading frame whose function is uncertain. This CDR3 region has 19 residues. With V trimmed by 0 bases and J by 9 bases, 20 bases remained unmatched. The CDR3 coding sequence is TGCGCCAGCAGTCAATCACCGACTACCGTATGGGTAGCGGGTAGCATTCAGTACTTC. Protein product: CASSQSPTTVWVAGSIQYF.

CDR3 sequence: CASNPRGQDHEQYF. The CDR3 region has the DNA TGTGCCAGCAACCCCCGTGGACAGGACCACGAGCAGTACTTC. The V call is TRBV5-6, the J call TRBJ2-7; 7 positions match TRBD1. The CDR3 consists of 14 residues. Germline CDR1 and CDR2: SGHDT and YYEEEE. Germline trimming cut 6 bases from V and 5 bases from J; bases unmatched to any gene: 11.